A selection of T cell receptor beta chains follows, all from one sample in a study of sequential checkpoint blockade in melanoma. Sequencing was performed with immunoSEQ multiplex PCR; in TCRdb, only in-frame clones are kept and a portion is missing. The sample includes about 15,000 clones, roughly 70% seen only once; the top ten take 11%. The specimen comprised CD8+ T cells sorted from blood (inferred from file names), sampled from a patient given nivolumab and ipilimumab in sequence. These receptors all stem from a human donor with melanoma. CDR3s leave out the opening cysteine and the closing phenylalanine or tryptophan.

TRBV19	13	ASTLAMNGATEAF
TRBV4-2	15	ASSLWTGEINTGELF
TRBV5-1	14	ASSPQTSGAYNEQF
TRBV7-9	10	ASSLTFDEQY
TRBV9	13	ASSVGSVNTGELF
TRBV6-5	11	ASSYSSVDTIY
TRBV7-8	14	ASSLVRPSGTYEQY
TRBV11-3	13	ASSLFGESSYEQY
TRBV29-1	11	SVDGGALDEQY
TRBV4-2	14	ASSQDQGGITGELF
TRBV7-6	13	ASSSPGDFTDTQY
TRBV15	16	ATSSPPTSGVSYNEQF
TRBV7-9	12	ASSPDSNQETQY
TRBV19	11	ASSTGATGELF
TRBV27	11	ASSLSQAGEQY
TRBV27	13	ASSRGQAVRNEQF
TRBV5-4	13	ASSQEASGNYEQY
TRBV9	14	ASSSGQIRSNTEAF
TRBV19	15	ASTIPDPSGSHNEQF
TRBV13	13	ASRNGRGGRYEQY
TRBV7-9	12	ASSQAARGYEQY
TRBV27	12	ASRRVKPYNEQF
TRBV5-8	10	ASSFGRDVAF
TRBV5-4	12	ATTRNGTHYEQY
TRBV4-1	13	ASSLGPGREQPQH
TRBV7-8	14	ASSSIAGDRTDTQY
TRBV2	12	ASGGTGVQNIQY
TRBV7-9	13	ASSLKGRGETEAF
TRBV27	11	ASSTYFGQPQH
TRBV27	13	ASSLKDRAYNEQF
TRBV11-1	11	ASSYVTSYGYT
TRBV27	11	ASSRGSRETQY
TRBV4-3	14	ASSQDGGAGYYEQY
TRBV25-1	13	ASSEWGEGPYEQY
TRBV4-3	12	ASSHGGGAFEQF